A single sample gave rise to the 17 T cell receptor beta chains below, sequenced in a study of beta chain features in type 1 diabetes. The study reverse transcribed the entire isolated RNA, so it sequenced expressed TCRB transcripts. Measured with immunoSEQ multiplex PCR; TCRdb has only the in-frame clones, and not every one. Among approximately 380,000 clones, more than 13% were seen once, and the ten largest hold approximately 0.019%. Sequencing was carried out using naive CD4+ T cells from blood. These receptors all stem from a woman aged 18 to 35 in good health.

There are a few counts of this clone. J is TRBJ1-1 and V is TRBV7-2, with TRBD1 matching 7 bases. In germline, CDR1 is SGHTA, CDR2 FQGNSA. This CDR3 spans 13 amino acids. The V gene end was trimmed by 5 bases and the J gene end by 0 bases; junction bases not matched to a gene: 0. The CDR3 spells CASSQGVNTEAFF. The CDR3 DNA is TGTGCCAGCAGCCAGGGGGTGAACACTGAAGCTTTCTTT.

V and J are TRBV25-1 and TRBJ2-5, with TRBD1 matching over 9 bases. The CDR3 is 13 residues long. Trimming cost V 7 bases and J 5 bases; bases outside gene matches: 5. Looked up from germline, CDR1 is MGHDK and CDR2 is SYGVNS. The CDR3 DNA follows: TGTGCCAGCACCGTGACAGGGGGGGAGACCCAGTACTTC. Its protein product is CASTVTGGETQYF.

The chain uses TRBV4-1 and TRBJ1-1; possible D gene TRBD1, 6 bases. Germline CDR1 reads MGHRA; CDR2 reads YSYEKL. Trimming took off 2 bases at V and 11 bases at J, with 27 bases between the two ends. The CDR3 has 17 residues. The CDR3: CASSQPQGPRINNGAFF. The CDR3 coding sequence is TGCGCCAGCAGCCAACCCCAGGGGCCCAGGATAAACAACGGGGCTTTCTTT.

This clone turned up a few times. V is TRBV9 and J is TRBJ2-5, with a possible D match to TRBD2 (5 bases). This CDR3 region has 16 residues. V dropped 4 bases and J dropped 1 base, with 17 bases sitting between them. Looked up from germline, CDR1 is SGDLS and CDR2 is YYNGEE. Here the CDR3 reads CASSRTPLGLQETQYF. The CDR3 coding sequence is TGTGCCAGCAGCAGGACTCCCCTTGGTCTCCAAGAGACCCAGTACTTC. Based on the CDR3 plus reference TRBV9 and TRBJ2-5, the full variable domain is DSGVTQTPKHLITATGQRVTLRCSPRSGDLSVYWYQQSLDQGLQFLIQYYNGEERAKGNILERFSAQQFPDLHSELNLSSLELGDSALYFCASSRTPLGLQETQYFGPGTRLLVL.

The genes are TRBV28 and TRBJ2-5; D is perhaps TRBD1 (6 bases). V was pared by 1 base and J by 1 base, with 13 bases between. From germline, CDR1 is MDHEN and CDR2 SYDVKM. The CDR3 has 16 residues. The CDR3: CASSLYGTTSQETQYF. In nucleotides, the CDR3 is TGTGCCAGCAGTTTATATGGGACAACAAGCCAAGAGACCCAGTACTTC.

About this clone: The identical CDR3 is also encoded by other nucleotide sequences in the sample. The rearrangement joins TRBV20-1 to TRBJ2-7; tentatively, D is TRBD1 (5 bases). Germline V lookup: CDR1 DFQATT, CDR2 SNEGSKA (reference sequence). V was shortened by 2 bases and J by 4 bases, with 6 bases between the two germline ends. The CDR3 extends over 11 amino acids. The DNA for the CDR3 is TGCAGTGCTAGACAGGGATACGAGCAGTACTTC. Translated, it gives CSARQGYEQYF.

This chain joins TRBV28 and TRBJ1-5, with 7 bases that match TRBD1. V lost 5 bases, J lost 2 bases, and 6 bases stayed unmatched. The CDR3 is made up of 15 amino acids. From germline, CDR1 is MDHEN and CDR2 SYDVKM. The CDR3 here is CASSPGGEGNQPQHF. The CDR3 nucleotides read TGTGCCAGCAGTCCAGGGGGTGAGGGCAATCAGCCCCAGCATTTT. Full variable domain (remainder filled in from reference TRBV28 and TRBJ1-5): DVKVTQSSRYLVKRTGEKVFLECVQDMDHENMFWYRQDPGLGLRLIYFSYDVKMKEKGDIPEGYSVSREKKERFSLILESASTNQTSMYLCASSPGGEGNQPQHFGDGTRLSIL.

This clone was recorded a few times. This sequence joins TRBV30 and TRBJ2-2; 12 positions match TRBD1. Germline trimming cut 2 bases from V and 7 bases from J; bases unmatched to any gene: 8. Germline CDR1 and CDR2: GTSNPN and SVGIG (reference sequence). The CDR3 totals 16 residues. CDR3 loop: CAWSSLGQGAIGELFF. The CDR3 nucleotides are TGTGCCTGGAGTAGTTTGGGACAGGGGGCGATCGGGGAGCTGTTTTTT.

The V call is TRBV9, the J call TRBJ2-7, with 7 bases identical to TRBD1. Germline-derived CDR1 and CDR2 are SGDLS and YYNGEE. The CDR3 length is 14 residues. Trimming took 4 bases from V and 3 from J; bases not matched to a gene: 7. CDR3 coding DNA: TGTGCCAGCAGCCCACTGGGACAGAACTACGAGCAGTACTTC. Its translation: CASSPLGQNYEQYF. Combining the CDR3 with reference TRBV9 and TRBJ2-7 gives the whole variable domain DSGVTQTPKHLITATGQRVTLRCSPRSGDLSVYWYQQSLDQGLQFLIQYYNGEERAKGNILERFSAQQFPDLHSELNLSSLELGDSALYFCASSPLGQNYEQYFGPGTRLTVT.

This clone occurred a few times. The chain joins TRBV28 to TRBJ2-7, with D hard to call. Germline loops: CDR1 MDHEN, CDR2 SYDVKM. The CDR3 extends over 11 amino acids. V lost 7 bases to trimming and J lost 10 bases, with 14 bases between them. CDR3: CASNSRRYQYF. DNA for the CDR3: TGTGCCAGCAATTCTAGACGGTATCAGTACTTC.

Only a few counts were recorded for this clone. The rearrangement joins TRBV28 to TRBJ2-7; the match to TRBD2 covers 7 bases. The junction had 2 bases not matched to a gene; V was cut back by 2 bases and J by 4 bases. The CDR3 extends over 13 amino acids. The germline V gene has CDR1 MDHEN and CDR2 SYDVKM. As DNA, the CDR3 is TGTGCCAGCAGTTTACCCGGGGGGTACGAGCAGTACTTC. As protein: CASSLPGGYEQYF.

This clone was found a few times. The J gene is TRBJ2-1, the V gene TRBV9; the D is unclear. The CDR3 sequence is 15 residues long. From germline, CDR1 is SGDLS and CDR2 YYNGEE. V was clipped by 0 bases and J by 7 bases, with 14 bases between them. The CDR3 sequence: CASSVAGPIRNEQFF. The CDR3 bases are TGTGCCAGCAGCGTAGCTGGGCCCATTAGAAATGAGCAGTTCTTC.

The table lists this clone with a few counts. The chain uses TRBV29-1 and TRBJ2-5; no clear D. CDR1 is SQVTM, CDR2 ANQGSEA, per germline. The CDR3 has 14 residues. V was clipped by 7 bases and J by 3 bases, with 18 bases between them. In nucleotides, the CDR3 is TGCAGCGCTGGCACCGTGGCGGCTAAAGAGACCCAGTACTTC. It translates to CSAGTVAAKETQYF. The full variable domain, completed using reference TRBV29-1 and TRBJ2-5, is SAVISQKPSRDICQRGTSLTIQCQVDSQVTMMFWYRQQPGQSLTLIATANQGSEATYESGFVIDKFPISRPNLTFSTLTVSNMSPEDSSIYLCSAGTVAAKETQYFGPGTRLLVL.

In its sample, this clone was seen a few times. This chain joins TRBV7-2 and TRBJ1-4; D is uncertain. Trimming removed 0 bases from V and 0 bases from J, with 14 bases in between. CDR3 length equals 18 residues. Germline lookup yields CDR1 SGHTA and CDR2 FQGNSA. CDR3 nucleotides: TGTGCCAGCAGCTTAGCGCACCCCAGACAATCAACTAATGAAAAACTGTTTTTT. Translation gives CASSLAHPRQSTNEKLFF.

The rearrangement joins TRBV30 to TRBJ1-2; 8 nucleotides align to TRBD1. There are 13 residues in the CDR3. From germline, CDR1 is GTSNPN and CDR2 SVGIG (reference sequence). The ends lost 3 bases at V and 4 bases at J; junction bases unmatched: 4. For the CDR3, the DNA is TGTGCCTGGAGCCAAGACAGGGGCTATGGCTACACCTTC. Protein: CAWSQDRGYGYTF.

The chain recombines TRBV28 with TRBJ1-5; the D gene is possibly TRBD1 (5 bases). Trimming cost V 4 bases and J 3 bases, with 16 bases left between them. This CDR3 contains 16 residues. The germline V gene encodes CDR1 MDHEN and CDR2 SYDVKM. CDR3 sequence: CASSYFSQGHNQPQHF. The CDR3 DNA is TGTGCCAGCAGTTATTTTTCGCAGGGCCACAATCAGCCCCAGCATTTT.

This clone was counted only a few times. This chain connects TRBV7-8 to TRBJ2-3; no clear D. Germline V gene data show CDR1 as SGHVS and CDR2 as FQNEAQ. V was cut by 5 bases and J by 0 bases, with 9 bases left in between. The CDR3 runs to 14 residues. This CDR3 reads CASSPPGSTDTQYF. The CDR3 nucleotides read TGTGCCAGCAGCCCCCCCGGGAGCACAGATACGCAGTATTTT. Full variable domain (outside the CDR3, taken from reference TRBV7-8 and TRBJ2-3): GAGVSQSPRYKVAKRGQDVALRCDPISGHVSLFWYQQALGQGPEFLTYFQNEAQLDKSGLPSDRFFAERPEGSVSTLKIQRTQQEDSAVYLCASSPPGSTDTQYFGPGTRLTVL.